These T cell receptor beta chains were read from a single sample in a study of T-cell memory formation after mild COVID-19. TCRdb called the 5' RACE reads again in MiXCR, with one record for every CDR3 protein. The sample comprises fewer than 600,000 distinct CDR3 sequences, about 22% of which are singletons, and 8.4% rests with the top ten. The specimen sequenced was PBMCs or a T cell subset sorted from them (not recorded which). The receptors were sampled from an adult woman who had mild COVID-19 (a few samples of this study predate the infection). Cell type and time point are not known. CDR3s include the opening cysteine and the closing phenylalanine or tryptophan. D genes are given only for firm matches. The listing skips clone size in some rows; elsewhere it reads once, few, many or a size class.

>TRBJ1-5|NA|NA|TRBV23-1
TGCGCCAGCCACACATACGGGACAAATAGCAATCAGCCCCAGCATTTT
CASHTYGTNSNQPQHF
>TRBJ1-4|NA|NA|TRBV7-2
TGTGCCAGCAGCTTGCGCTCCTCCACAACTAATGAAAAACTGTTTTTT
CASSLRSSTTNEKLFF
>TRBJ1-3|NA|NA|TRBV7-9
TGTGCCAGCAGCTTATTCGGGGGGCCCGGAAACACCATATATTTT
CASSLFGGPGNTIYF
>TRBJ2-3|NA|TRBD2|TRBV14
TGTGCCAGCAGCCATCTAGCGGGGGGCACAGATACGCAGTATTTT
CASSHLAGGTDTQYF
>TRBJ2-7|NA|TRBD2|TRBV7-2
TGTGCCAGCAGCTTAGAGGTTCTAGCGGGAGGGGACGAGCAGTACTTC
CASSLEVLAGGDEQYF
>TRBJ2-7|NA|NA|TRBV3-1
TGTGCCAGCAGCCCGACAGCGACCAGCTCCTACGAGCAGTACTTC
CASSPTATSSYEQYF
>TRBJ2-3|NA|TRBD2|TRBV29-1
TGCAGCTCTGGTCGGCGGGGGAGGACAGATACGCAGTATTTT
CSSGRRGRTDTQYF
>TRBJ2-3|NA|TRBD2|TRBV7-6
TGTGCCAGCAGCTCCGAAGCGGGGCTATGGTATACGCAGTATTTT
CASSSEAGLWYTQYF
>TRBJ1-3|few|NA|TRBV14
TGTGCCAGCAGCCAGGTACTCTCTGGAAACACCATATATTTT
CASSQVLSGNTIYF
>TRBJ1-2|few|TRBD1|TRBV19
TGTGCCAGTCGACCCGTCGGGGGACAGGGCTCGAACTATGGCTACACCTTC
CASRPVGGQGSNYGYTF
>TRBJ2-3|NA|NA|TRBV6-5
TGTGCCAGCAGCGACAGGTCGCAGGGACCAGATACGCAGTATTTT
CASSDRSQGPDTQYF
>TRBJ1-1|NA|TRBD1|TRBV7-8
TGTGCCAGCAGCTTAGACGGACAGGGTGGAACTGAAGCTTTCTTT
CASSLDGQGGTEAFF
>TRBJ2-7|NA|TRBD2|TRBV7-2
TGTGCCAGCAGCCCCATCCCCCTGTCGGGAGGATACGAGCAGTACTTC
CASSPIPLSGGYEQYF
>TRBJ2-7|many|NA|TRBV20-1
TGCAGTGCTAGGCCCCCAGGGGCGGGGGACTCCTACGAGCAGTACTTC
CSARPPGAGDSYEQYF
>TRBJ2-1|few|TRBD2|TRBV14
TGTGCCAGCAGCCACGTAGGGACTAGCGGGAGGAATGAGCAGTTCTTC
CASSHVGTSGRNEQFF
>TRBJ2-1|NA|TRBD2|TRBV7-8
TGTGCCAGCAGCTCTGGACTAGCGGGGGGCTATGGCTCCTACAATGAGCAGTTCTTC
CASSSGLAGGYGSYNEQFF
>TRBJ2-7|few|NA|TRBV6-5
TGTGCCAGCGCTGCAGGGCCCCAGGGGAACTACGAGCAGTACTTC
CASAAGPQGNYEQYF
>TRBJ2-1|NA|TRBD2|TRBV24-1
TGTGCCACCAGTGATCCTAGGACTAGGGTACGTGAGCAGTTCTTC
CATSDPRTRVREQFF
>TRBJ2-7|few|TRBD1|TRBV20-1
TGCAGTGCTAGAGTGACAGGGGGATCGGGGGAGCAGTACTTC
CSARVTGGSGEQYF
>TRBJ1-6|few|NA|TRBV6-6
TGTGCCAGCGGGGGGTTCGGTAATTCACCCCTCCACTTT
CASGGFGNSPLHF
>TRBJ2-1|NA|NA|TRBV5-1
TGCGCCAGCAGCTTACAGGACAATGAGCAGTTCTTC
CASSLQDNEQFF
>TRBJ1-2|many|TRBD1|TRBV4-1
TGCGCCAGCAGCCAAGATCAGGGGACAGGGGGATATGGCTACACCTTC
CASSQDQGTGGYGYTF
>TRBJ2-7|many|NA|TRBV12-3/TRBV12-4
TGTGCCAGCAGTTTAGGACTCTCCTACGAGCAGTACTTC
CASSLGLSYEQYF
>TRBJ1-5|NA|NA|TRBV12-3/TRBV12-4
TGTGCCAGCAGCCCACGGCAGGGAGTAGGAAATCAGCCCCAGCATTTT
CASSPRQGVGNQPQHF
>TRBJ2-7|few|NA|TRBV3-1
TGTGCCAGCAGCCAAGGGAGGAGAGAGCAGTACTTC
CASSQGRREQYF
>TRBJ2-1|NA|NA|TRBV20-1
TGCAGTGCTAGTACTAGTAGGACCCTCTCCTACAATGAGCAGTTCTTC
CSASTSRTLSYNEQFF
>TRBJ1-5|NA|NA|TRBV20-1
TGCAGTGCTAGAGCGGGTGGAGCGAAAGGCAATCAGCCCCAGCATTTT
CSARAGGAKGNQPQHF
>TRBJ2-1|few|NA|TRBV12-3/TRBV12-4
TGTGCCAGTAGGAGCCCGGACATCTACAATGAGCAGTTCTTC
CASRSPDIYNEQFF
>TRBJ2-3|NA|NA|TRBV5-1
TGCGCCAGCAGCGGGGCAGGGGTGACAGATACGCAGTATTTT
CASSGAGVTDTQYF
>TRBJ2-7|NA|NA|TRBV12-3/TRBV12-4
TGTGCCAGCACCCTCAGGGGGAGGAGGACCGAGCAGTACTTC
CASTLRGRRTEQYF